This TCR beta chain appears in the sequencing data of a study of vaccination and CD4 T cells after COVID-19. Overall study: Convalescents were six males and four females, two of them Hispanic.

The Oncomine TCR Beta short-read assay sequenced DNA from cultured CD4+ T cells. MiXCR, applied by TCRdb to the PCR reads, yields one record per CDR3 protein. The sample records about 20,000 distinct CDR3 sequences, 40% to 45% being singletons. Treatment noted: roughly nine-day PBMC culture with coronavirus spike peptide pools or control peptides (ViraFEST assay). Wells that each held around 2 million PBMCs were cultured with roughly 9.8 IU/ml IL-2 and 10 ug/ml peptide pools. There are 12 residues in the CDR3. Deletions cut 3 bases from V and 8 bases from J, with 7 bases between. Germline values: CDR1 LNHDA, CDR2 SQIVND (reference sequence). Remarks on this clonotype: The target antigen is unknown.

V and J are TRBV19 and TRBJ2-2, with D unresolved. The clonotype comes from a human donor who had recovered from COVID-19. The sample in question was CD4+ T cells from blood, cultured in vitro, obtained after SARS-CoV-2 vaccination. CDR3 residues: CASSIIGGELFF. The CDR3 nucleotides are TGTGCCAGTAGTATTATAGGGGGGGAGCTGTTTTTT.